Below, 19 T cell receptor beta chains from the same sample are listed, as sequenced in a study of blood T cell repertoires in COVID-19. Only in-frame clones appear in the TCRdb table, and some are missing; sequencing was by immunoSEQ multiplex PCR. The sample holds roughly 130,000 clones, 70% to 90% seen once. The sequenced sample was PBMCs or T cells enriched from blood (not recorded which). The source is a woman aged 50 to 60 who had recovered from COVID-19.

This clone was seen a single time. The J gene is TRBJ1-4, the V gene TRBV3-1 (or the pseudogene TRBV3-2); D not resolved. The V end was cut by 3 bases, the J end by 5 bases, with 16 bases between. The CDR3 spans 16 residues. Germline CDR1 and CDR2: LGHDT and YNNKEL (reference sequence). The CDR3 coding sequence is TGTGCCAGCAGCCACAAGATGGACGGACTAAATGAAAAACTGTTTTTT. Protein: CASSHKMDGLNEKLFF.

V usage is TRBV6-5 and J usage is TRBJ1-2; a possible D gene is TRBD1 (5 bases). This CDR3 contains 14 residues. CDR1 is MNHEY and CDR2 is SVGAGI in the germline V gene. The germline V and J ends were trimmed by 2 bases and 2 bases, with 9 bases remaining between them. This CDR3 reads CASSYRGGNYGYTF. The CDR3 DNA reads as TGTGCCAGCAGTTACAGGGGAGGGAACTATGGCTACACCTTC.

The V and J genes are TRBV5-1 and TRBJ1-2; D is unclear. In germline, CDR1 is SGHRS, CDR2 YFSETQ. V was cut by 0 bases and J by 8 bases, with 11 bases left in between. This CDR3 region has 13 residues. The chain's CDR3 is CASSLEPGSGYTF. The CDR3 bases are TGCGCCAGCAGCTTGGAGCCCGGGAGCGGCTACACCTTC.

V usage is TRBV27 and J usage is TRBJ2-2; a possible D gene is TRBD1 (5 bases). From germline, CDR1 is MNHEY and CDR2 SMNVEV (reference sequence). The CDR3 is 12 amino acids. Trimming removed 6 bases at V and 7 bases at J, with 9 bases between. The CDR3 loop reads CASRGLSGELFF. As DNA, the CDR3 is TGTGCCAGCAGGGGGCTGAGCGGGGAGCTGTTTTTT.

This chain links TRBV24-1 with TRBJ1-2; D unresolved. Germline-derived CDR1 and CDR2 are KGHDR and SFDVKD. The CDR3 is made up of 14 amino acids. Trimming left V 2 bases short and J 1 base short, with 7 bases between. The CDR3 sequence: CATSDSTSNYGYTF. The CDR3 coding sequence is TGTGCCACCAGTGATTCAACCAGTAACTATGGCTACACCTTC.

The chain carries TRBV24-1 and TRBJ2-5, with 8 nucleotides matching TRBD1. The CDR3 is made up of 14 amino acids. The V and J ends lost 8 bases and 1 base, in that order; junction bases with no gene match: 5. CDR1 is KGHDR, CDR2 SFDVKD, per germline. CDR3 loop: CATTPGQGQETQYF. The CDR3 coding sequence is TGTGCCACCACCCCAGGACAGGGCCAAGAGACCCAGTACTTC.

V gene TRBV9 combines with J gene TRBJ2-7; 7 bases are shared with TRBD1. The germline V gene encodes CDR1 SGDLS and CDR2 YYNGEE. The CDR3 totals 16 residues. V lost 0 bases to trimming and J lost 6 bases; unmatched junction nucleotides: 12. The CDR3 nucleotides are TGTGCCAGCAGCGTAGCTTTCCTCGCAGGGGGTGGCGAGCAGTACTTC. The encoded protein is CASSVAFLAGGGEQYF. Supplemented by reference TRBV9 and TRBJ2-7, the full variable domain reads DSGVTQTPKHLITATGQRVTLRCSPRSGDLSVYWYQQSLDQGLQFLIQYYNGEERAKGNILERFSAQQFPDLHSELNLSSLELGDSALYFCASSVAFLAGGGEQYFGPGTRLTVT.

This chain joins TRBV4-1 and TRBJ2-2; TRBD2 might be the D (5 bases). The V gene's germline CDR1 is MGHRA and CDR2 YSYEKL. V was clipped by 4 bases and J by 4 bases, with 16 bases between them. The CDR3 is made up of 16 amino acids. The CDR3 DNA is TGCGCCAGCAGCCTAGAGGAGGCACAGCCCACCGGGGAGCTGTTTTTT. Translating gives CASSLEEAQPTGELFF.

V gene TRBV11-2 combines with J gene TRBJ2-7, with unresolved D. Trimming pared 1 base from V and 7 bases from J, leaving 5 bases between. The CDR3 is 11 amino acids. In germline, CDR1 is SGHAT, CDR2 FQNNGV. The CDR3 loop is CASSLGREQYF. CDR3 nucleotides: TGTGCCAGCAGCTTAGGGAGAGAGCAGTACTTC.

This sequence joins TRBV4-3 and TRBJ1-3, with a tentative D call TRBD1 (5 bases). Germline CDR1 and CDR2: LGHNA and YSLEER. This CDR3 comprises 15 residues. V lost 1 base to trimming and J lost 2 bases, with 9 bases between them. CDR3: CASSQVQGAGNTIYF. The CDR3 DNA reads TGCGCCAGCAGCCAAGTTCAGGGCGCTGGAAACACCATATATTTT.

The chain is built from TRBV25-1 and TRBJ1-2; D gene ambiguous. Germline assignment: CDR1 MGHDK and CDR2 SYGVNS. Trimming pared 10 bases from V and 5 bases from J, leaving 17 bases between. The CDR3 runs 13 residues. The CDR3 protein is CATTPDGRYGYTF. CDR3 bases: TGTGCCACCACCCCCGACGGGAGATATGGCTACACCTTC.

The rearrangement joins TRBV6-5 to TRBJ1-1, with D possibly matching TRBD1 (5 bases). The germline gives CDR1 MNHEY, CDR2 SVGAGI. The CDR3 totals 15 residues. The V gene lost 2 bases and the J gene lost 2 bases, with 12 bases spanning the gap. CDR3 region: CASSYVDRLNTEAFF. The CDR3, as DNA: TGTGCCAGCAGTTACGTCGACAGATTAAACACTGAAGCTTTCTTT.

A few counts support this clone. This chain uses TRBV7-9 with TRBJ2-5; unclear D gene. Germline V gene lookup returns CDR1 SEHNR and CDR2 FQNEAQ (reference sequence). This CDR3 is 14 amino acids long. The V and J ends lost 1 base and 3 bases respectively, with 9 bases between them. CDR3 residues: CASSLGIFKETQYF. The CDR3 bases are TGTGCCAGCAGCTTAGGTATATTTAAAGAGACCCAGTACTTC.

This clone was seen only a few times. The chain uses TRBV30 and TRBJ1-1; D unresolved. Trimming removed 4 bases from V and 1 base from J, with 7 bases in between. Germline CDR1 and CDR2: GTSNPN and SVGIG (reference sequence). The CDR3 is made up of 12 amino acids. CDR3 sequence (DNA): TGTGCCTGGACAAACGGGAACACTGAAGCTTTCTTT. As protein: CAWTNGNTEAFF.

CDR3 bases: TGTGCCAGTAGAACGGGACAGGGGGTGCGGGGTCAGCCCCAGCATTTT. This encodes CASRTGQGVRGQPQHF. The chain is built from TRBV19 and TRBJ1-5, with 11 bases fitting TRBD1. Per the germline V gene, CDR1 is LNHDA and CDR2 is SQIVND (reference sequence). The CDR3 covers 16 residues. V trimming: 6 bases; J trimming: 6 bases; junction bases outside the gene matches: 10.

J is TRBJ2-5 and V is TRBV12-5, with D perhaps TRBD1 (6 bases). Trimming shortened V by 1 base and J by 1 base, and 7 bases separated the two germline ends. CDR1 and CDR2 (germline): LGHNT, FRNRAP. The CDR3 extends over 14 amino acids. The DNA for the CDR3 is TGTGCTAGTGGTTTGGGGACAGTCCAAGAGACCCAGTACTTC. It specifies CASGLGTVQETQYF. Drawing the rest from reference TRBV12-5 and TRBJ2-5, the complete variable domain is DARVTQTPRHKVTEMGQEVTMRCQPILGHNTVFWYRQTMMQGLELLAYFRNRAPLDDSGMPKDRFSAEMPDATLATLKIQPSEPRDSAVYFCASGLGTVQETQYFGPGTRLLVL.

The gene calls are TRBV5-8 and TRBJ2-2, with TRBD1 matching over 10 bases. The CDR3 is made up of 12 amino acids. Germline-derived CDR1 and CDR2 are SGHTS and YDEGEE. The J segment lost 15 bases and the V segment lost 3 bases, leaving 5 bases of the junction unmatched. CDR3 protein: CASSSDRGLLFF. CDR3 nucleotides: TGTGCCAGCAGCTCGGACAGGGGGTTGTTGTTTTTT.

The CDR3, as DNA: TGTGCCAGCAGTTGGGGGCTTAGTTACAATGAGCAGTTCTTC. The encoded protein is CASSWGLSYNEQFF. The chain employs TRBV27 and TRBJ2-1, with D perhaps TRBD1 (6 bases). Germline V gene sequence: CDR1 MNHEY, CDR2 SMNVEV (reference sequence). The length of the CDR3 is 14 residues. Trimming took off 4 bases at V and 4 bases at J, with 11 bases between the two ends.

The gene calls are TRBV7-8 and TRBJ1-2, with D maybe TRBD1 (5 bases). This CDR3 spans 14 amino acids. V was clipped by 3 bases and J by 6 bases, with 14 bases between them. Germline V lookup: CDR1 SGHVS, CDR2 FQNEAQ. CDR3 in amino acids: CASSLGLKRDGYTF. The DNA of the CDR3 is TGTGCCAGCAGCTTGGGACTTAAGAGGGATGGCTACACCTTC.